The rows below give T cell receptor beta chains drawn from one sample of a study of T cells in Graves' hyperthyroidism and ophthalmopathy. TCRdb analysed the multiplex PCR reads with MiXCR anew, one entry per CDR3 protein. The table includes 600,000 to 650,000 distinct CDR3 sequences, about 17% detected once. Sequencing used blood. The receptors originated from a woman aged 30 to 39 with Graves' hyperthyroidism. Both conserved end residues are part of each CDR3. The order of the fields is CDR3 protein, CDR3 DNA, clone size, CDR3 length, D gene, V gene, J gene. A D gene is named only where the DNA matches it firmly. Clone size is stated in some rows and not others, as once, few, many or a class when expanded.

cdr3_aa: CASRGLYEQYF
cdr3_nt: TGTGCCAGCAGGGGCCTCTACGAGCAGTACTTC
clone_size: .
cdr3_length: 11
d_call: .
v_call: TRBV28
j_call: TRBJ2-7

cdr3_aa: CASSYSGSLAALQYF
cdr3_nt: TGTGCCAGCAGTTACTCGGGTAGTTTGGCGGCCTTGCAGTACTTC
clone_size: .
cdr3_length: 15
d_call: .
v_call: TRBV6-6
j_call: TRBJ2-7

cdr3_aa: CACPGTSGRGAGELFF
cdr3_nt: TGTGCCTGCCCCGGGACTAGCGGGAGGGGGGCCGGGGAGCTGTTTTTT
clone_size: few
cdr3_length: 16
d_call: TRBD2
v_call: TRBV30
j_call: TRBJ2-2

cdr3_aa: CAWSVLGGSYNEQFF
cdr3_nt: TGTGCCTGGAGTGTACTTGGCGGTTCCTACAATGAGCAGTTCTTC
clone_size: .
cdr3_length: 15
d_call: .
v_call: TRBV30
j_call: TRBJ2-1

cdr3_aa: CASSHRQGHREQYF
cdr3_nt: TGTGCCAGCAGCCATCGACAGGGACATAGAGAGCAGTACTTC
clone_size: .
cdr3_length: 14
d_call: TRBD1
v_call: TRBV3-1
j_call: TRBJ2-7

cdr3_aa: CASSLAGGLIDEQFF
cdr3_nt: TGTGCCAGCAGCTTAGCGGGAGGACTTATAGATGAGCAGTTCTTC
clone_size: many
cdr3_length: 15
d_call: TRBD2
v_call: TRBV11-3
j_call: TRBJ2-1

cdr3_aa: CASSPGGFEQFF
cdr3_nt: TGTGCCAGCAGTCCAGGGGGTTTTGAGCAGTTCTTC
clone_size: many
cdr3_length: 12
d_call: TRBD1
v_call: TRBV12-3/TRBV12-4
j_call: TRBJ2-1

cdr3_aa: CASTQGLPYNSPLHF
cdr3_nt: TGTGCCAGCACCCAGGGACTTCCCTATAATTCACCCCTCCACTTT
clone_size: .
cdr3_length: 15
d_call: .
v_call: TRBV6-2/TRBV6-3
j_call: TRBJ1-6

cdr3_aa: CASTVGGYGYTF
cdr3_nt: TGTGCCAGCACCGTCGGGGGCTATGGCTACACCTTC
clone_size: many
cdr3_length: 12
d_call: .
v_call: TRBV12-3/TRBV12-4
j_call: TRBJ1-2

cdr3_aa: CAGAEIPYEQYF
cdr3_nt: TGTGCCGGCGCTGAGATCCCCTACGAGCAGTACTTC
clone_size: few
cdr3_length: 12
d_call: .
v_call: TRBV7-9
j_call: TRBJ2-7

cdr3_aa: CASSPGKKRNTQYF
cdr3_nt: TGTGCCAGCAGCCCCGGTAAAAAGCGGAATACGCAGTATTTT
clone_size: few
cdr3_length: 14
d_call: .
v_call: TRBV5-6
j_call: TRBJ2-3

cdr3_aa: CSANSLAGKGYEQYF
cdr3_nt: TGCAGTGCTAATTCCCTAGCGGGAAAAGGTTACGAGCAGTACTTC
clone_size: many
cdr3_length: 15
d_call: TRBD2
v_call: TRBV20-1
j_call: TRBJ2-7

cdr3_aa: CASSQTGINYGYTF
cdr3_nt: TGTGCCAGCAGCCAAACAGGGATAAACTATGGCTACACCTTC
clone_size: .
cdr3_length: 14
d_call: .
v_call: TRBV6-2/TRBV6-3
j_call: TRBJ1-2

cdr3_aa: CAISERPLNGEDYTF
cdr3_nt: TGTGCCATCAGTGAGCGTCCCCTGAATGGGGAGGACTACACCTTC
clone_size: many
cdr3_length: 15
d_call: .
v_call: TRBV10-3
j_call: TRBJ1-2

cdr3_aa: CASSGQSVSTDTQYF
cdr3_nt: TGTGCCAGCAGCGGACAGAGTGTAAGCACAGATACGCAGTATTTT
clone_size: many
cdr3_length: 15
d_call: .
v_call: TRBV6-2/TRBV6-3
j_call: TRBJ2-3

cdr3_aa: CASSPSGWSDYEQYF
cdr3_nt: TGTGCCAGCAGCCCCTCCGGGTGGTCTGACTACGAGCAGTACTTC
clone_size: many
cdr3_length: 15
d_call: .
v_call: TRBV9
j_call: TRBJ2-7

cdr3_aa: CASSEARGDTQYF
cdr3_nt: TGTGCCAGCAGTGAAGCGAGGGGAGATACGCAGTATTTT
clone_size: many
cdr3_length: 13
d_call: .
v_call: TRBV6-1
j_call: TRBJ2-3

cdr3_aa: CASTPGSYEQYF
cdr3_nt: TGTGCCAGCACCCCGGGCAGCTACGAGCAGTACTTC
clone_size: many
cdr3_length: 12
d_call: .
v_call: TRBV28
j_call: TRBJ2-7

cdr3_aa: CASSPLGTGLTGELFF
cdr3_nt: TGTGCCAGCAGCCCCTTAGGGACAGGGCTCACCGGGGAGCTGTTTTTT
clone_size: .
cdr3_length: 16
d_call: TRBD1
v_call: TRBV5-4
j_call: TRBJ2-2

cdr3_aa: CASSTPRTGGKEKLFF
cdr3_nt: TGTGCCAGTAGTACTCCCCGGACAGGGGGTAAGGAAAAACTGTTTTTT
clone_size: few
cdr3_length: 16
d_call: TRBD1
v_call: TRBV19
j_call: TRBJ1-4

cdr3_aa: CASSPIVQIEKLFF
cdr3_nt: TGTGCCAGCAGCCCCATAGTGCAGATTGAAAAACTGTTTTTT
clone_size: .
cdr3_length: 14
d_call: .
v_call: TRBV7-9
j_call: TRBJ1-4

cdr3_aa: CASRVQGNEQFF
cdr3_nt: TGTGCCAGCAGGGTTCAGGGCAATGAGCAGTTCTTC
clone_size: few
cdr3_length: 12
d_call: .
v_call: TRBV6-2/TRBV6-3
j_call: TRBJ2-1

cdr3_aa: CSVEDPRQGNGYTF
cdr3_nt: TGCAGCGTTGAAGACCCACGACAGGGAAATGGCTACACCTTC
clone_size: .
cdr3_length: 14
d_call: TRBD1
v_call: TRBV29-1
j_call: TRBJ1-2

cdr3_aa: CASSLSHWLRTYEQYF
cdr3_nt: TGTGCCAGCAGTTTATCCCATTGGCTTCGAACCTACGAGCAGTACTTC
clone_size: many
cdr3_length: 16
d_call: .
v_call: TRBV28
j_call: TRBJ2-7

cdr3_aa: CASSLVGSGRFYEQYF
cdr3_nt: TGTGCCAGCAGCTTAGTGGGTAGCGGGAGATTCTACGAGCAGTACTTC
clone_size: .
cdr3_length: 16
d_call: TRBD2
v_call: TRBV7-9
j_call: TRBJ2-7

cdr3_aa: CASSRIYGGYKNIQYF
cdr3_nt: TGTGCCAGCAGCCGAATTTACGGGGGCTATAAAAACATTCAGTACTTC
clone_size: few
cdr3_length: 16
d_call: .
v_call: TRBV7-3
j_call: TRBJ2-4

cdr3_aa: CASSWGTGGNSPLHF
cdr3_nt: TGTGCCAGCAGCTGGGGGACAGGGGGGAATTCACCCCTCCACTTT
clone_size: few
cdr3_length: 15
d_call: TRBD1
v_call: TRBV5-5
j_call: TRBJ1-6

cdr3_aa: CASSSGQSSYNSPLHF
cdr3_nt: TGTGCCAGCAGCTCCGGACAGAGCTCCTATAATTCACCCCTCCACTTT
clone_size: few
cdr3_length: 16
d_call: .
v_call: TRBV7-9
j_call: TRBJ1-6

cdr3_aa: CASSVAGKLNEKLFF
cdr3_nt: TGTGCCAGCAGCGTAGCGGGTAAACTGAATGAAAAACTGTTTTTT
clone_size: few
cdr3_length: 15
d_call: .
v_call: TRBV9
j_call: TRBJ1-4

cdr3_aa: CSVGTGYNEQFF
cdr3_nt: TGCAGCGTCGGGACAGGGTACAATGAGCAGTTCTTC
clone_size: many
cdr3_length: 12
d_call: TRBD1
v_call: TRBV29-1
j_call: TRBJ2-1

cdr3_aa: CASSSDGENTEAFF
cdr3_nt: TGTGCCAGCAGTTCGGATGGGGAAAACACTGAAGCTTTCTTT
clone_size: many
cdr3_length: 14
d_call: .
v_call: TRBV28
j_call: TRBJ1-1

cdr3_aa: CAWDNRQGGYNEQFF
cdr3_nt: TGTGCCTGGGACAACCGACAGGGGGGCTACAATGAGCAGTTCTTC
clone_size: few
cdr3_length: 15
d_call: TRBD1
v_call: TRBV30
j_call: TRBJ2-1

cdr3_aa: CSAYLGTSGSTDTQYF
cdr3_nt: TGCAGTGCTTATCTCGGGACTAGCGGGAGCACAGATACGCAGTATTTT
clone_size: once
cdr3_length: 16
d_call: TRBD2
v_call: TRBV20-1
j_call: TRBJ2-3

cdr3_aa: CSGKGLAKNIQYF
cdr3_nt: TGCAGCGGGAAAGGGTTAGCCAAAAACATTCAGTACTTC
clone_size: .
cdr3_length: 13
d_call: .
v_call: TRBV29-1
j_call: TRBJ2-4

cdr3_aa: CASSVSQDQPQHF
cdr3_nt: TGTGCCAGCAGCGTAAGTCAGGATCAGCCCCAGCATTTT
clone_size: .
cdr3_length: 13
d_call: .
v_call: TRBV9
j_call: TRBJ1-5

cdr3_aa: CASSIGTVSYEQYF
cdr3_nt: TGTGCCAGCAGCATAGGGACAGTCTCCTACGAGCAGTACTTC
clone_size: many
cdr3_length: 14
d_call: TRBD1
v_call: TRBV7-8
j_call: TRBJ2-7

cdr3_aa: CASSSLMTNEAFF
cdr3_nt: TGTGCCAGCAGCTCCCTCATGACAAACGAAGCTTTCTTT
clone_size: few
cdr3_length: 13
d_call: .
v_call: TRBV5-5
j_call: TRBJ1-1

cdr3_aa: CSARRPGYGVNSPLHF
cdr3_nt: TGCAGTGCTAGAAGGCCGGGTTACGGAGTTAATTCACCCCTCCACTTT
clone_size: .
cdr3_length: 16
d_call: .
v_call: TRBV20-1
j_call: TRBJ1-6

cdr3_aa: CSAPTDRVGSYNSPLHF
cdr3_nt: TGCAGTGCTCCCACCGATCGGGTGGGCTCCTATAATTCACCCCTCCACTTT
clone_size: .
cdr3_length: 17
d_call: .
v_call: TRBV20-1
j_call: TRBJ1-6

cdr3_aa: CASRTGEAGELFF
cdr3_nt: TGTGCCAGCCGGACAGGGGAAGCCGGGGAGCTGTTTTTT
clone_size: .
cdr3_length: 13
d_call: TRBD1
v_call: TRBV12-3/TRBV12-4
j_call: TRBJ2-2

cdr3_aa: CASQDGQAASYNEQFF
cdr3_nt: TGTGCCAGTCAAGATGGACAGGCCGCTTCATACAATGAGCAGTTCTTC
clone_size: many
cdr3_length: 16
d_call: TRBD1
v_call: TRBV27
j_call: TRBJ2-1

cdr3_aa: CASSGQYADTQYF
cdr3_nt: TGTGCCAGTAGCGGTCAGTATGCAGATACGCAGTATTTT
clone_size: few
cdr3_length: 13
d_call: .
v_call: TRBV19
j_call: TRBJ2-3

cdr3_aa: CAISDGQGRETQYF
cdr3_nt: TGTGCCATCAGTGATGGACAGGGTAGAGAGACCCAGTACTTC
clone_size: many
cdr3_length: 14
d_call: TRBD1
v_call: TRBV10-3
j_call: TRBJ2-5

cdr3_aa: CASSYAGHSNQPQHF
cdr3_nt: TGTGCCAGCAGTTATGCGGGGCATAGCAATCAGCCCCAGCATTTT
clone_size: many
cdr3_length: 15
d_call: .
v_call: TRBV6-5
j_call: TRBJ1-5

cdr3_aa: CATRDRGGYNEQFF
cdr3_nt: TGTGCCACCAGGGACAGGGGGGGCTACAATGAGCAGTTCTTC
clone_size: .
cdr3_length: 14
d_call: TRBD1
v_call: TRBV24-1
j_call: TRBJ2-1

cdr3_aa: CASSFDQRGYEQYF
cdr3_nt: TGTGCCAGCAGCTTTGACCAGAGGGGGTACGAGCAGTACTTC
clone_size: .
cdr3_length: 14
d_call: .
v_call: TRBV9
j_call: TRBJ2-7

cdr3_aa: CASSSTDGYTF
cdr3_nt: TGTGCCAGCAGTTCGACAGATGGCTACACCTTC
clone_size: many
cdr3_length: 11
d_call: .
v_call: TRBV6-1
j_call: TRBJ1-2

cdr3_aa: CASSVAGRDTQYF
cdr3_nt: TGTGCCAGCAGCGTGGCAGGCCGAGATACGCAGTATTTT
clone_size: few
cdr3_length: 13
d_call: .
v_call: TRBV9
j_call: TRBJ2-3

cdr3_aa: CATSDSRTGGNSYNSPLHF
cdr3_nt: TGTGCCACCAGTGATTCCCGGACAGGGGGCAATTCGTATAATTCACCCCTCCACTTT
clone_size: .
cdr3_length: 19
d_call: TRBD1
v_call: TRBV24-1
j_call: TRBJ1-6

cdr3_aa: CASGRTSGYNEQFF
cdr3_nt: TGTGCCAGCGGAAGGACTAGCGGTTACAATGAGCAGTTCTTC
clone_size: .
cdr3_length: 14
d_call: TRBD2
v_call: TRBV6-1
j_call: TRBJ2-1

cdr3_aa: CASSFRGLADNSPLHF
cdr3_nt: TGTGCCAGTAGTTTCCGGGGCCTTGCCGATAATTCACCCCTCCACTTT
clone_size: few
cdr3_length: 16
d_call: .
v_call: TRBV7-2
j_call: TRBJ1-6

cdr3_aa: CASSLVGGPPRKNIQYF
cdr3_nt: TGTGCCAGCAGCTTGGTGGGGGGACCGCCCCGTAAAAACATTCAGTACTTC
clone_size: .
cdr3_length: 17
d_call: .
v_call: TRBV5-8
j_call: TRBJ2-4

cdr3_aa: CASMGIEAVDTEAFF
cdr3_nt: TGTGCCAGTATGGGAATCGAAGCTGTGGACACTGAAGCTTTCTTT
clone_size: few
cdr3_length: 15
d_call: .
v_call: TRBV19
j_call: TRBJ1-1

cdr3_aa: CASSFPGPRQGSAQYF
cdr3_nt: TGTGCCAGCAGTTTTCCGGGACCTCGTCAGGGTTCGGCCCAGTACTTC
clone_size: .
cdr3_length: 16
d_call: .
v_call: TRBV28
j_call: TRBJ2-5

cdr3_aa: CASSLQGTSGAYEQYF
cdr3_nt: TGTGCCAGCAGCTTACAAGGGACTAGCGGGGCCTACGAGCAGTACTTC
clone_size: many
cdr3_length: 16
d_call: TRBD2
v_call: TRBV7-2
j_call: TRBJ2-7

cdr3_aa: CASSESRGSLFNEQFF
cdr3_nt: TGTGCCAGCAGTGAATCTCGCGGGAGTCTTTTCAATGAGCAGTTCTTC
clone_size: many
cdr3_length: 16
d_call: TRBD2
v_call: TRBV6-1
j_call: TRBJ2-1

cdr3_aa: CASTPLGQPQHF
cdr3_nt: TGTGCCAGCACCCCCTTAGGTCAGCCCCAGCATTTT
clone_size: few
cdr3_length: 12
d_call: .
v_call: TRBV28
j_call: TRBJ1-5

cdr3_aa: CATGGAFNEKLFF
cdr3_nt: TGCGCCACCGGGGGAGCATTTAATGAAAAACTGTTTTTT
clone_size: many
cdr3_length: 13
d_call: .
v_call: TRBV5-1
j_call: TRBJ1-4